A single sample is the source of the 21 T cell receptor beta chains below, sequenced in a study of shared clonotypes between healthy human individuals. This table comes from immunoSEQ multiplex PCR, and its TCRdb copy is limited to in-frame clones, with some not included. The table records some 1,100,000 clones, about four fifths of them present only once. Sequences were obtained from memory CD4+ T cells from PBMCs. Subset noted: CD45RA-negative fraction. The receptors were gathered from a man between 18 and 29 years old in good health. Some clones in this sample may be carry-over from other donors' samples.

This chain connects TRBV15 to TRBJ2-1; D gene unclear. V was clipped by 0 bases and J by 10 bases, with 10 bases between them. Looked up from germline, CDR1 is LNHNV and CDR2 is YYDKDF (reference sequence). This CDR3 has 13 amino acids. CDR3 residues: CATSRDTDDEQFF. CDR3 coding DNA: TGTGCCACCAGCAGAGATACCGACGACGAGCAGTTCTTC.

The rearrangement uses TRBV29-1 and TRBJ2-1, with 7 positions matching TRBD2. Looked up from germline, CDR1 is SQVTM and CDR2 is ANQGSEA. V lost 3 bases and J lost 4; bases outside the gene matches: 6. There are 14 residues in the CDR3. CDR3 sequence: CSVDRLAVYNEQFF. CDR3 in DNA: TGCAGCGTTGATCGTCTAGCGGTATACAATGAGCAGTTCTTC.

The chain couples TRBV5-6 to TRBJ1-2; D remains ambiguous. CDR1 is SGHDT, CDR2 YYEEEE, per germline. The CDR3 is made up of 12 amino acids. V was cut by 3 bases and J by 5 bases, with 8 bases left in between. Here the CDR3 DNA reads TGTGCCAGCAGCTCGTACTGGTATGGCTACACCTTC. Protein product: CASSSYWYGYTF.

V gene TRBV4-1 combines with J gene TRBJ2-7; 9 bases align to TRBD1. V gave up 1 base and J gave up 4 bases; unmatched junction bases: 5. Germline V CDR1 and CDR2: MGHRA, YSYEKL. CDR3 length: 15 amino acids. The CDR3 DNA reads TGCGCCAGCAGCCAAGTCAGGGACAGGGTTTACGAGCAGTACTTC. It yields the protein CASSQVRDRVYEQYF.

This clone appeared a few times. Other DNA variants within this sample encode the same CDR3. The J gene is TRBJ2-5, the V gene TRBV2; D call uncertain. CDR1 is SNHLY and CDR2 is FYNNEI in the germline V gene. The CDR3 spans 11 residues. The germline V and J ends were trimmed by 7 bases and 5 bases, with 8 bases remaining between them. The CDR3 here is CASTVRETQYF. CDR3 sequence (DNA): TGTGCCAGCACAGTCCGGGAGACCCAGTACTTC.

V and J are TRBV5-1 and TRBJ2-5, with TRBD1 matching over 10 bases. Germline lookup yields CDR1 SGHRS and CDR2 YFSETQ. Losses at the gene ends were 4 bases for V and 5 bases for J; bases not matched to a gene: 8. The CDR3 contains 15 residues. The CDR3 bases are TGCGCCAGCAGCCCCCGGGACAGGGGTGTGGAGACCCAGTACTTC. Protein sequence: CASSPRDRGVETQYF.

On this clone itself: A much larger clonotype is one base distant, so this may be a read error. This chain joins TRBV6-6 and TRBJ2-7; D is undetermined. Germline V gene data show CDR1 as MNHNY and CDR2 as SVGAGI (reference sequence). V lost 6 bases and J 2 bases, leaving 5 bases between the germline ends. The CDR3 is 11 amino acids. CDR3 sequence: CASRGPYEQYF. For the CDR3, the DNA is TGTGCCAGCAGGGGTCCCTACGAGCAGTACTTC.

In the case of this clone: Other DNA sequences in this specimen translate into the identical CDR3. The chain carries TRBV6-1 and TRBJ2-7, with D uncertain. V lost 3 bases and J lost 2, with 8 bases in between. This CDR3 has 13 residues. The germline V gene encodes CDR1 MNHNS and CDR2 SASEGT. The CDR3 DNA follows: TGTGCCAGCAGTGAGCGAGGACCCTACGAGCAGTACTTC. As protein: CASSERGPYEQYF.

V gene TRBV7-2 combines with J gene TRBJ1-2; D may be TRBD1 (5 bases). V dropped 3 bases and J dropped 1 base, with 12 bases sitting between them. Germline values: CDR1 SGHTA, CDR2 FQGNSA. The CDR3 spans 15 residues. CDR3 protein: CASSFMGENNYGYTF. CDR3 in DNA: TGTGCCAGCAGCTTTATGGGGGAAAATAACTATGGCTACACCTTC.

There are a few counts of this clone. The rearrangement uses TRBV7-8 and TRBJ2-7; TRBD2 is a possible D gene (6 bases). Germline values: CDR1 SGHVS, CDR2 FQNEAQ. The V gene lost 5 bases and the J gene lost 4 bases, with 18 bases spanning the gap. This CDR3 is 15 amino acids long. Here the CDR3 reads CASSPRVGGDYEQYF. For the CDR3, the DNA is TGTGCCAGCAGCCCCAGGGTGGGGGGTGATTACGAGCAGTACTTC.

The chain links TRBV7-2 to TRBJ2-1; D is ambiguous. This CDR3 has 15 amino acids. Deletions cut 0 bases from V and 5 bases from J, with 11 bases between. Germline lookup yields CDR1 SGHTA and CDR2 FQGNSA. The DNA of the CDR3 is TGTGCCAGCAGCTTAGCTTTCTCAGGTAACAATGAGCAGTTCTTC. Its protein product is CASSLAFSGNNEQFF.

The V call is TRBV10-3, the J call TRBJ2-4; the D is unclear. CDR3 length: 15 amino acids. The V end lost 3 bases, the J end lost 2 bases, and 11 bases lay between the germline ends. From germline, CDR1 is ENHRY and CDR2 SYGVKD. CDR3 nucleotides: TGTGCCATCAGTGACTGGGAATCTTCCAAAAACATTCAGTACTTC. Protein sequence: CAISDWESSKNIQYF.

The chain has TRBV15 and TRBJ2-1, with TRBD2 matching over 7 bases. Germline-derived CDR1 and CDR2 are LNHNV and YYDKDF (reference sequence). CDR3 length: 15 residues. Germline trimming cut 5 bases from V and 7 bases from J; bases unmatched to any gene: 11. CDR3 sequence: CATSPGAGVENEQFF. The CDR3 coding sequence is TGTGCCACCAGCCCCGGGGCGGGAGTCGAAAATGAGCAGTTCTTC.

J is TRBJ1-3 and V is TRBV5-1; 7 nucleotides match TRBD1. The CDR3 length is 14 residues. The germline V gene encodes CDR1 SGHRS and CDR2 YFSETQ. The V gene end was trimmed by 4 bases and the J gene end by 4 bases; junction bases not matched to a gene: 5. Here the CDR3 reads CASSPGGVGNTIYF. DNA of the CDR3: TGCGCCAGCAGCCCAGGGGGTGTAGGAAACACCATATATTTT.

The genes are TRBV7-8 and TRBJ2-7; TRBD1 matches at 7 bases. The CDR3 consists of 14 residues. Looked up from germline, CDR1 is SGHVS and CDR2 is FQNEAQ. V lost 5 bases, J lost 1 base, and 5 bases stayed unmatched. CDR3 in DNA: TGTGCCAGCAGCCATTCGACAGGGTCCTACGAGCAGTACTTC. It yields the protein CASSHSTGSYEQYF.

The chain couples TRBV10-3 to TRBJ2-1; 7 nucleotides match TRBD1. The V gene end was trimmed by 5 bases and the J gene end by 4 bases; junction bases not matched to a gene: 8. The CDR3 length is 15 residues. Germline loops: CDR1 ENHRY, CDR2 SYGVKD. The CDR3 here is CAISPTGVGYNEQFF. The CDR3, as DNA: TGTGCCATCAGTCCTACAGGGGTAGGATACAATGAGCAGTTCTTC.

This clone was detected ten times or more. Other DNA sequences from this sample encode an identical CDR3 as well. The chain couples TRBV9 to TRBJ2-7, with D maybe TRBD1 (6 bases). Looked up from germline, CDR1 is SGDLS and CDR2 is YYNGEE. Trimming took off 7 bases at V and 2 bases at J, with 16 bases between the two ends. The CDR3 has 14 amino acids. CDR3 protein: CASSEQGVPYEQYF. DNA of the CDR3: TGTGCCAGCTCCGAACAGGGTGTCCCCTACGAGCAGTACTTC. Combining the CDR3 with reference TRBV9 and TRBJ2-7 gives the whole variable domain DSGVTQTPKHLITATGQRVTLRCSPRSGDLSVYWYQQSLDQGLQFLIQYYNGEERAKGNILERFSAQQFPDLHSELNLSSLELGDSALYFCASSEQGVPYEQYFGPGTRLTVT.

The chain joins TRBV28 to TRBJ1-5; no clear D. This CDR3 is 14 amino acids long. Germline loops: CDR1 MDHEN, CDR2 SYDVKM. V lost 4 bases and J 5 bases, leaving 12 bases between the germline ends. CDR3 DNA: TGTGCCAGCAGTTACATGCGGGATCATCAGCCCCAGCATTTT. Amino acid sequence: CASSYMRDHQPQHF.

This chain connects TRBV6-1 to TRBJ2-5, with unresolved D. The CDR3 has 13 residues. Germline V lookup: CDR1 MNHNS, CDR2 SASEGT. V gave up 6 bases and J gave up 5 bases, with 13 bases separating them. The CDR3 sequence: CASRMGALETQYF. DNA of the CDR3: TGTGCCAGCAGAATGGGTGCCTTGGAGACCCAGTACTTC.

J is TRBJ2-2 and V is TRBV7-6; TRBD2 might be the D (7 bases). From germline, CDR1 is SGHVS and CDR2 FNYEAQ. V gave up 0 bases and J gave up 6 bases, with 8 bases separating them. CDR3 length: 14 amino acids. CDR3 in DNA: TGTGCCAGCAGCTTAGCGGGGGGGCCCGGGGAGCTGTTTTTT. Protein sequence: CASSLAGGPGELFF.

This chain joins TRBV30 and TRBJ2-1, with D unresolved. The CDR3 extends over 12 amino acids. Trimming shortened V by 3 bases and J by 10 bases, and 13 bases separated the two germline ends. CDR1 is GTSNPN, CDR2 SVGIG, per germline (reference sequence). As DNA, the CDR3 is TGTGCCTGGAGCCTCCTCCAGGCGGAGCAGTTCTTC. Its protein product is CAWSLLQAEQFF. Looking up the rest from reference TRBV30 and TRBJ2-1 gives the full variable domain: SQTIHQWPATLVQPVGSPLSLECTVEGTSNPNLYWYRQAAGRGLQLLFYSVGIGQISSEVPQNLSASRPQDRQFILSSKKLLLSDSGFYLCAWSLLQAEQFFGPGTRLTVL.